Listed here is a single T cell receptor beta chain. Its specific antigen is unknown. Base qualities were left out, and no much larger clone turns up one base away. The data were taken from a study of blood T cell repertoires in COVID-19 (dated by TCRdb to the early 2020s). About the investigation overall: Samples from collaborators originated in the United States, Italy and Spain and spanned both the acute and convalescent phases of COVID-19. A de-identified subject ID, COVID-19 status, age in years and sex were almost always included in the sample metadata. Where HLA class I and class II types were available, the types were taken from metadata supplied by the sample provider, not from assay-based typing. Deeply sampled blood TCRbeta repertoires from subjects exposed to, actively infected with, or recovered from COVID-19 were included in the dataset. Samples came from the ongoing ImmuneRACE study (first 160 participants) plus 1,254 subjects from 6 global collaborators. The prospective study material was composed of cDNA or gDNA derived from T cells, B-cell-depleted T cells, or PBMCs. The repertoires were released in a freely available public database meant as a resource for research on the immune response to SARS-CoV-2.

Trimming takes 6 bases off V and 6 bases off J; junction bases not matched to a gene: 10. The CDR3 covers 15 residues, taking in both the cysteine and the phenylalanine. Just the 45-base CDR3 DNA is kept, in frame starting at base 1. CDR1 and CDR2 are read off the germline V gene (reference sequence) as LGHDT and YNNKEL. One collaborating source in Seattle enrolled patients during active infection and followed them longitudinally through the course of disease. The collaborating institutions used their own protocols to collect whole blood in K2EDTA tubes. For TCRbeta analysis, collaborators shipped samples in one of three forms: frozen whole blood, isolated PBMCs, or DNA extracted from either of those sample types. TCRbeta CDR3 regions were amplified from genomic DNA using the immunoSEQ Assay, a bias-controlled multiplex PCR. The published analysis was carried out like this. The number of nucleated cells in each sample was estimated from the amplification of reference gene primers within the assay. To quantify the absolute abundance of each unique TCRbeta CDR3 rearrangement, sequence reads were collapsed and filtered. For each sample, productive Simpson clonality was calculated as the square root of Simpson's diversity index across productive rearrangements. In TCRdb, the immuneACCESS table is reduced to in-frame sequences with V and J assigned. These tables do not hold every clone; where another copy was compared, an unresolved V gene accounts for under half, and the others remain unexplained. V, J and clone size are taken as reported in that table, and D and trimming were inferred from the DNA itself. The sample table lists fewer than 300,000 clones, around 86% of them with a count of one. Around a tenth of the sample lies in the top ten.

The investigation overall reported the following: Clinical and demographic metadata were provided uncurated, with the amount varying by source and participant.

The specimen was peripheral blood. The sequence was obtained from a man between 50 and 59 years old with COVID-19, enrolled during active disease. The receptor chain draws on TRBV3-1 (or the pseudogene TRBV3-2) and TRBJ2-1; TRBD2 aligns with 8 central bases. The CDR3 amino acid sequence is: CASRVGAGGTNEQFF. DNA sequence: TGTGCCAGCAGAGTCGGGGCGGGGGGTACCAATGAGCAGTTCTTC.